Here is one T cell receptor beta chain with its context. The target of this receptor is not known. Within one base of it there is no much larger clone, and no base qualities were kept. The CDR3 regions of human TCRbeta chains were subjected to immunosequencing. Concerning the study's data processing: TCRs in the repertoires were matched against a reference library of SARS-CoV-2-specific TCRs that had been generated with the MIRA antigen-specificity platform. Breadth was defined as the fraction of unique TCRs that were SARS-CoV-2-associated. Depth was defined as the fraction of total T cells that were SARS-CoV-2-associated. Using the MIRA data, each spike-specific TCR was mapped to the spike region that the TCR reacts to and placed in a CD4 or CD8 class. Log10-transformed breadth and depth values were compared by one-way ANOVA with Sidak's multiple comparisons tests. This is the immuneACCESS table as TCRdb keeps it, with only in-frame sequences that have V and J called. A part of the clones is gone; compared with another copy, unresolved V genes explain less than half, and the rest is unexplained. V and J calls plus clone size are reproduced from that table; the DNA served to infer D and trimming. The sample table holds approximately 130,000 clones, of which approximately 88% were seen once. The ten largest clones represent under 6% of the sample.

V and J lose 0 bases and 8 bases, and a span of 8 bases separates them. CDR1 and CDR2, looked up from the germline V gene, are MNHEY and SVGAGI. The CDR3 numbers 14 residues from cysteine through phenylalanine. The read is trimmed to its CDR3 DNA, 42 bases read in frame from base 1. The label giving this sample's time point can be read as: about 28 days (+/-7) after the second vaccine dose. Because spike-specific TCR depth and breadth did not differ between the two schedules, AZD1222 recipients who got a second dose at roughly 4 weeks were pooled with those who got a second dose at roughly 12 weeks. The vaccinee samples were drawn from two UK trials, COV001 and COV002, one of which was a single-blind randomized controlled phase 2/3 trial testing AZD1222 (ChAdOx1 nCoV-19) in healthy adults. For TCRbeta chain sequencing, PBMC samples from trial participants were taken at day 0 and at day 28 after the second dose.

This entry belongs to a study of T cell responses to AZD1222 COVID-19 vaccine (dated by TCRdb to 2020 to 2023). At the level of the whole study: TCR sequencing was performed for roughly 250 trial participants, of whom roughly 200 were given two doses of AZD1222 and roughly 25 were given two doses of MenACWY control vaccine. Trial participants were enrolled by age into subgroups of 18-55, 56-69 and 70-plus years, and around 150, 29 and 61 TCR-sequenced participants, respectively, were included in these subgroups.

Overall study outcomes, separate from this receptor: Because no day 14 peak-response samples were available, the repertoires could be characterized only after the peak T cell response. CD4 TCRs associated with the vaccine covered the entire spike protein, and the dominant responses were in regions 160-218 and 743-854. Spike-specific TCR breadth and depth rose significantly after two AZD1222 doses compared with day 0 and with MenACWY recipients. In the small 56-69-year group, the increase in depth fell short of significance, most likely because of low power. Most participants were white British and females outnumbered males, and the authors suggested that clonal diversity may have been underestimated. Epitopes outside the regions mutated in the B.1.351 and B.1.1.7 variants were reportedly recognized by nearly half of the unique spike-specific TCRs. Only a handful of AZD1222 recipients were SARS-CoV-2 seropositive at baseline, limiting conclusions about previously exposed vaccinees.

The sequence joins TRBV6-5 to TRBJ1-6; matching of 5 bases hints at TRBD1 as the D gene. This TCR was recovered from an adult who received the AZD1222 COVID-19 vaccine. Material: peripheral blood, obtained 28 days after the second AZD1222 dose. The DNA sequence is as follows: TGTGCCAGCAGTTACTCAGGGGTTGATTCACCCCTCCACTTT. This codes for CASSYSGVDSPLHF.